This T cell receptor (beta chain) was found in a study of T-cell memory formation after mild COVID-19. Whole-study context: Largely donor-specific TCR clusters were found.

Constant-segment primers were used for 5'RACE, and the resulting TCR alpha and TCR beta cDNA libraries carried sample barcodes and UMIs. TCRdb fed the 5' RACE reads into MiXCR, producing one record per CDR3 protein. The sample lists around 340,000 distinct CDR3 sequences, approximately 15% occurring once. Overall study findings and caveats: Among contracting clones, CD4+ were mainly CM/EM and CD8+ enriched in EMRA.

Germline CDR1 MGHRA, CDR2 YSYEKL. Trimming cost V 5 bases and J 4 bases; bases outside gene matches: 11. The CDR3 totals 17 residues. This clonotype has just a few counts. Its antigen is unknown. What was sequenced was PBMCs or a T cell subset sorted from them (not recorded which). The chain carries TRBV4-1 and TRBJ1-2, with TRBD1 matching 12 bases. The sequence was collected from a man aged 18 to 30 who had mild COVID-19 (a few samples of this study predate the infection). Cell type and time point are not known. The CDR3 loop reads CASSNRDRGLKVYGYTF. The CDR3 DNA reads TGCGCCAGCAGCAACCGGGACAGGGGGCTCAAGGTCTATGGCTACACCTTC.